This TCR beta chain stems from a study of T cell responses to AZD1222 COVID-19 vaccine. Study outcomes and limitations: Dominant at 160-218 and 743-854, vaccine-associated CD4 TCRs also spanned spike. Donors skewed white British and female; clonal diversity was possibly underestimated. An increase in Spike-specific TCR breadth and depth was observed after two AZD1222 doses.

Of note for this clone: Its specificity is not known.

Data came from immunoSEQ multiplex PCR; TCRdb stores just in-frame clones and leaves some out. Of under 50,000 clones listed, about 90% are singletons. The germline gives CDR1 SGDLS, CDR2 YYNGEE. This CDR3 spans 12 amino acids. Trimming removed 0 bases at V and 7 bases at J, with 5 bases between. V usage is TRBV9 and J usage is TRBJ2-1; D call uncertain. The receptor was isolated from an adult who received the MenACWY meningococcal vaccine as a control. The specimen comprised peripheral blood, sampled 28 days after the second dose of the MenACWY control vaccine. CDR3 sequence (DNA): TGTGCCAGCAGCGTAGCCTCGAATGAGCAGTTCTTC. Amino acid sequence: CASSVASNEQFF. The entire variable domain, with the rest obtained from reference TRBV9 and TRBJ2-1, is as follows: DSGVTQTPKHLITATGQRVTLRCSPRSGDLSVYWYQQSLDQGLQFLIQYYNGEERAKGNILERFSAQQFPDLHSELNLSSLELGDSALYFCASSVASNEQFFGPGTRLTVL.